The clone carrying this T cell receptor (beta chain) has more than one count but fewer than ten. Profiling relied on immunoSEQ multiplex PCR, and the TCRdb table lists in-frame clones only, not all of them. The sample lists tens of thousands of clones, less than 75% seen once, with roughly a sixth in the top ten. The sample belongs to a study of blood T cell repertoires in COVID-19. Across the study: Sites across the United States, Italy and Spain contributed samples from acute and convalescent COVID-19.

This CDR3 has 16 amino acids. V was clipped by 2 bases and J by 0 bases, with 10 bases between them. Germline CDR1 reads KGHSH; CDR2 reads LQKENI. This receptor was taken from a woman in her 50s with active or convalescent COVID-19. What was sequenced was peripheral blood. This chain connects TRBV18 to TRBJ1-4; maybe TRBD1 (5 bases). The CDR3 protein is CASSPAGRATNEKLFF. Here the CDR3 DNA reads TGTGCCAGCTCACCAGCGGGGCGAGCAACTAATGAAAAACTGTTTTTT.